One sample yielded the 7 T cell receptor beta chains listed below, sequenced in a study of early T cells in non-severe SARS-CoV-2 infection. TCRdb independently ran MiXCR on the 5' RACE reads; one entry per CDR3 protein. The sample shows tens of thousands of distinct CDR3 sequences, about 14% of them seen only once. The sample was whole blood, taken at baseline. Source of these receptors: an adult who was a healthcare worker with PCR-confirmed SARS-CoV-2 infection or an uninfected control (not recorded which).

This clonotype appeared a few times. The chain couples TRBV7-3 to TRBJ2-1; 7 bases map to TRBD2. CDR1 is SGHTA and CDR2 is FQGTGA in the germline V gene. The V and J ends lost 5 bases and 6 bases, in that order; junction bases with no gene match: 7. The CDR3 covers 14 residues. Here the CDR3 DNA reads TGTGCCAGCAGCCCCAGGGAGGGTGGCAATGAGCAGTTCTTC. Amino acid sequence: CASSPREGGNEQFF.

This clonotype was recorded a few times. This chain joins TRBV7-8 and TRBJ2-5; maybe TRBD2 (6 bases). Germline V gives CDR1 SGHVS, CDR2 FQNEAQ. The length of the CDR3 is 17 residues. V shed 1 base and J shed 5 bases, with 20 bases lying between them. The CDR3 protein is CASSLGNLGGAGETQYF. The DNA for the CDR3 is TGTGCCAGCAGCTTAGGAAACCTTGGAGGGGCAGGGGAGACCCAGTACTTC.

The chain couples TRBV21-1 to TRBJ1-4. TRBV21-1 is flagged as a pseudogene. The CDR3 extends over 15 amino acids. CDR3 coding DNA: TGTGCCAGCAGCAAAGCGCTACATGACAATGAAAAACTGTTTTTT. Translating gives CASSKALHDNEKLFF.

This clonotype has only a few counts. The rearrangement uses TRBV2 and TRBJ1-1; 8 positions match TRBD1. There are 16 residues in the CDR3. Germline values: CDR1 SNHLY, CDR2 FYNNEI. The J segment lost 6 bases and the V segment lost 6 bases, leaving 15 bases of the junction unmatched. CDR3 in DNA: TGTGCCAGCAGCGGGCAGGGGGCTTCGTCGATCCCTGAAGCTTTCTTT. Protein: CASSGQGASSIPEAFF.

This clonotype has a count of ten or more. The CDR3 loop reads CASSLAGTDSYEQYF. The CDR3 nucleotides are TGCGCCAGCAGCTTGGCCGGGACAGACTCCTACGAGCAGTACTTC. V gene TRBV5-1 combines with J gene TRBJ2-7, with TRBD1 matching over 7 bases. The CDR3 covers 15 residues. The ends lost 0 bases at V and 0 bases at J; junction bases unmatched: 3. Germline CDR1 reads SGHRS; CDR2 reads YFSETQ.

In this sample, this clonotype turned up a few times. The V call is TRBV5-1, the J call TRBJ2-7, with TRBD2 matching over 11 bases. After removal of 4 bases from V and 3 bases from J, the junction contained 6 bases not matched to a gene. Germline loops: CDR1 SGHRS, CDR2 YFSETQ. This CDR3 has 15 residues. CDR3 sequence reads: CASSPGLADIYEQYF. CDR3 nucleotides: TGCGCCAGCAGCCCGGGACTAGCGGACATCTACGAGCAGTACTTC.

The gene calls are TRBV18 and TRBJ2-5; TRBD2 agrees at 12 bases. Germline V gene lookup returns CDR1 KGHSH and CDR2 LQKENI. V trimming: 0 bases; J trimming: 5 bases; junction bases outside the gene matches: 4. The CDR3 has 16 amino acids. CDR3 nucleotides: TGTGCCAGCTCACCACCCGTACTAGCGGGAGGTGAGACCCAGTACTTC. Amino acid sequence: CASSPPVLAGGETQYF.